This T cell receptor (beta chain) appears in the sequencing data of a study of T cells in tuberculosis. Assay: immunoSEQ multiplex PCR; the TCRdb copy retains only in-frame clones and omits some. Here the sample spans approximately 57,000 clones, approximately 86% being singletons. CDR1 and CDR2 from the germline V gene are LGHNA and YSLEER. V gave up 1 base and J gave up 3 bases; unmatched junction bases: 5. The CDR3 consists of 18 residues. After thawing and overnight rest, PBMC were stained with GMM-loaded CD1B tetramer, viability dye and anti-CD3 for sorting. C32 glucose monomycolate from Rhodococcus equi was loaded onto the CD1B tetramers.

The sample comprised CD1b-GMM tetramer-negative cells sorted from PBMCs. This chain joins TRBV4-3 and TRBJ2-2; 13 bases line up with TRBD2. The TCR was taken from an adult woman with latent tuberculosis. CDR3 nucleotides: TGCGCCAGCAGCCAAGGACTAGCGGGGGGTGGCCACACCGGGGAGCTGTTTTTT. Residues: CASSQGLAGGGHTGELFF.